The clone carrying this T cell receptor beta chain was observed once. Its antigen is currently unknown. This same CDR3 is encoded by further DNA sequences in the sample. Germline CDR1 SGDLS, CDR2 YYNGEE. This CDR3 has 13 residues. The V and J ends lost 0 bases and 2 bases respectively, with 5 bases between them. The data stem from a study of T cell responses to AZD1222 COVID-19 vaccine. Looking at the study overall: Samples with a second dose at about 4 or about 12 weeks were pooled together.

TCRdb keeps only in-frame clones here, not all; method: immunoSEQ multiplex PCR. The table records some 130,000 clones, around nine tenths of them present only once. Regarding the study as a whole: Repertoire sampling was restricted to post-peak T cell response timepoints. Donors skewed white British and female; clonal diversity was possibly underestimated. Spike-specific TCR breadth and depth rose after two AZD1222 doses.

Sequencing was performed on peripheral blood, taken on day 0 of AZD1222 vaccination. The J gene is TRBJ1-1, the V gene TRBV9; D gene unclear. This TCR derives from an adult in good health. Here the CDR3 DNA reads TGTGCCAGCAGCGTAGGTCCTAACACTGAAGCTTTCTTT. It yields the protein CASSVGPNTEAFF.